This TCR beta chain was retrieved from a study of blood T cell repertoires in COVID-19. Across the whole study: PBMCs, B-cell-depleted T cells, or T cells provided the cDNA or gDNA that made up the material.

Sequenced by immunoSEQ multiplex PCR; TCRdb stores in-frame clones only, minus some. The sample shows more than 150,000 clones, 70% to 90% of them seen only once. Sequencing was performed on peripheral blood. The TCR originated in a man aged 40-55 years with active or convalescent COVID-19.

CDR3 coding DNA: TGTGCCACCGGTCGGTACGGAGACAACACTGAAGCTTTCTTT. Translation gives CATGRYGDNTEAFF. The chain links TRBV10-3 to TRBJ1-1; D remains unclear. CDR3 size: 14 residues. V was pared by 10 bases and J by 2 bases, with 17 bases between. CDR1 and CDR2 (germline): ENHRY, SYGVKD.